This T cell receptor beta chain appears in the sequencing data of a study of patients and donors after allogeneic stem cell transplantation. Concerning this clonotype: Being one base from a much bigger clone, this may be a read error. The missing conserved phenylalanine or tryptophan at the end of this CDR3 makes a read error likely.

The germline V gene encodes CDR1 MNHEY and CDR2 SVGAGI. Trimming removed 0 bases from V and 8 bases from J, with 7 bases in between. The CDR3 has 13 amino acids. TCRdb redid the calling of the RT-PCR reads with MiXCR, one entry per CDR3 protein. There are under 200,000 distinct CDR3 sequences in the sample; approximately 30% occur only once, and about 3.3% lies in the top ten. The receptor was isolated from a human donor who was either an allogeneic HSCT recipient or a stem cell or donor lymphocyte infusion donor (not recorded which). It is not recorded whose cells these are; they may come from a transplant donor. Specimen: blood, either unsorted or a sorted T cell fraction (not recorded which). The rearrangement links TRBV6-5 to TRBJ1-4; no clear D. CDR3 sequence (DNA): TGTGCCAGCAGTTACTCGATGGGGGAAAAACTGTTTTTG. The encoded protein is CASSYSMGEKLFL.